This T cell receptor beta chain appears in the sequencing data of a study of cytomegalovirus exposure and HLA in healthy donors. On the study more broadly: Earlier sequencing of 150 million to 200 million T cells yielded roughly 100 million unique TCR beta sequences.

As concerns this clone: Its matching antigen is unknown.

Study-wide results and caveats: In a later analysis, HLA-associated beta chains showed higher expansion and lower generation probabilities than comparable chains. In vitro assays verified that three CMV-associated chains recognized CMV antigens specifically. Some highly shared sequence variants likely arose as a pipeline artifact.

PCR was performed using 60 Vbeta and 13 Jbeta primers. The data were produced by immunoSEQ multiplex PCR, yet TCRdb's version contains in-frame clones alone and is incomplete. The data show approximately 40,000 clones, 80% to 90% seen once. The receptor's source is a woman between 40 and 50 years old in good health and CMV-seronegative. The sequenced sample consisted of PBMCs.

CDR3 sequence: CASSQVASHETQYF. CDR3 in DNA: TGTGCCAGCAGCCAAGTGGCTAGTCATGAGACCCAGTACTTC. V and J are TRBV4-2 and TRBJ2-5; D unclear. Germline CDR1 LGHNA, CDR2 YNFKEQ. Trimming removed 1 base from V and 5 bases from J, with 11 bases in between. This CDR3 is built from 14 residues.